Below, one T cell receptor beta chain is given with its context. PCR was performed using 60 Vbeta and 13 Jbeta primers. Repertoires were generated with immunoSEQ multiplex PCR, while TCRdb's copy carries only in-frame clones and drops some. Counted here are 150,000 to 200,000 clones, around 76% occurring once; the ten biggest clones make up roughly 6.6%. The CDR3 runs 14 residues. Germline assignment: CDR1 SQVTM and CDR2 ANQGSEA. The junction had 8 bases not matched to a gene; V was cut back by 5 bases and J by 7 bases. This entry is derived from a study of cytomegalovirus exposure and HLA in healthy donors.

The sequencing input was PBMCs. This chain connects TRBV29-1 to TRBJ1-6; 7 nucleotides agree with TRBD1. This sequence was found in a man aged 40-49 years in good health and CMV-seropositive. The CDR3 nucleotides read TGCAGCGTTAAGACAGGGACGAAAAATTCACCCCTCCACTTT. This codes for CSVKTGTKNSPLHF.